The text below deals with one TCR beta chain. Its antigen is not identified. The naive CD8 subset, CD45RO-negative cells positively selected for CCR7, excluded terminally differentiated effector memory CD45RA+ cells. CDR3 length: 14 residues. The V and J ends lost 0 bases and 3 bases respectively, with 9 bases between them. Germline V lookup: CDR1 WSHSY, CDR2 SAAADI. Researchers ran the assay at a deep level. Assay: immunoSEQ multiplex PCR; the TCRdb copy retains only in-frame clones and omits some. The sample records millions of clones, around 93% being singletons. This sample was taken from a study of shared clonotypes between healthy human individuals. Study-wide context: Per donor, three plates held CD4 naive cells, three held CD4 memory, two held CD8 naive and one held CD8 memory. General study findings and limits: Clonotype sharing across several donors was observed for around 5% of naive CD4 clonotypes. The study drew on few donors, limiting represented genetic and exposure-history diversity.

The sequencing input was naive CD8+ T cells from PBMCs. The rearrangement links TRBV10-2 to TRBJ2-7; D may be TRBD2 (6 bases). This clonotype was obtained from a man between 18 and 35 years old in good health. Some clones in this sample may be carry-over from other donors' samples. The CDR3 is CASSESGGNYEQYF. CDR3 coding DNA: TGCGCCAGCAGTGAGTCGGGAGGAAACTACGAGCAGTACTTC.